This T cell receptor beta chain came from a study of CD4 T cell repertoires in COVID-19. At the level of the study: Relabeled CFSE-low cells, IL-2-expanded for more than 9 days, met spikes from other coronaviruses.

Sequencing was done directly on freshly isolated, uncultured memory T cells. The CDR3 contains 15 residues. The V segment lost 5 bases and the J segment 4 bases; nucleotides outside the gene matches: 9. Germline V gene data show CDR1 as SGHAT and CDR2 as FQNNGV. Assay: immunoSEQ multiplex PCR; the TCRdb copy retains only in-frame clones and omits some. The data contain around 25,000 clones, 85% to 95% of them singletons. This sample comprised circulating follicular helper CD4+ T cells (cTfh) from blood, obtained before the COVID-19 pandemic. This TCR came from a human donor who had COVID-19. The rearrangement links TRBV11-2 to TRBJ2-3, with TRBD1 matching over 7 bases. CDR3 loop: CASSDQGVGADTQYF. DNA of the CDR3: TGTGCCAGCAGCGACCAGGGGGTAGGGGCAGATACGCAGTATTTT.